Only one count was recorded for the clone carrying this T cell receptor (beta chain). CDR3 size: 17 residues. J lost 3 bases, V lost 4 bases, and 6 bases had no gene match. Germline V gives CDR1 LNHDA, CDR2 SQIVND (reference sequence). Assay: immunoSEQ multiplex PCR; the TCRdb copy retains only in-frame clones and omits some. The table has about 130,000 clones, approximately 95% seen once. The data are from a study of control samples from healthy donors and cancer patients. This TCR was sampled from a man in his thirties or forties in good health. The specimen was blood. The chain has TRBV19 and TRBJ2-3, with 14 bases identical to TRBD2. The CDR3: CASSTRLAGGTTDTQYF. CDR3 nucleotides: TGTGCCAGTAGTACTCGACTAGCGGGGGGGACAACAGATACGCAGTATTTT.